Sequencing of this T cell receptor (beta chain) was carried out in a study of Ad26.COV2.S vaccination and SARS-CoV-2 variants. Indicated treatment: about 20 received Ad26.COV2.S at low or high dose, single or two shots; about 5 received placebo; per-sample allocation not given. The investigators took samples on day 63 after the first vaccine or placebo injection. Germline CDR1 and CDR2: MDHEN and SYDVKM. V lost 4 bases to trimming and J lost 6 bases; unmatched junction nucleotides: 1. The CDR3 length is 14 residues. Here immunoSEQ multiplex PCR was the method, and the copy in TCRdb shows in-frame clones only, minus some. Seen here are 250,000 to 300,000 clones, around 87% observed once, and the top ten hold over 2.5%.

The sample consisted of peripheral blood, taken in a trial of Ad26.COV2.S vaccine versus placebo. The chain joins TRBV28 to TRBJ1-6, with TRBD1 matching over 9 bases. The clonotype comes from a person aged 18 to 65 who received the Ad26.COV2.S COVID-19 vaccine or a placebo. The CDR3 loop is CASSWTGVNSPLHF. CDR3 DNA sequence: TGTGCCAGCAGTTGGACAGGGGTTAATTCACCCCTCCACTTT.